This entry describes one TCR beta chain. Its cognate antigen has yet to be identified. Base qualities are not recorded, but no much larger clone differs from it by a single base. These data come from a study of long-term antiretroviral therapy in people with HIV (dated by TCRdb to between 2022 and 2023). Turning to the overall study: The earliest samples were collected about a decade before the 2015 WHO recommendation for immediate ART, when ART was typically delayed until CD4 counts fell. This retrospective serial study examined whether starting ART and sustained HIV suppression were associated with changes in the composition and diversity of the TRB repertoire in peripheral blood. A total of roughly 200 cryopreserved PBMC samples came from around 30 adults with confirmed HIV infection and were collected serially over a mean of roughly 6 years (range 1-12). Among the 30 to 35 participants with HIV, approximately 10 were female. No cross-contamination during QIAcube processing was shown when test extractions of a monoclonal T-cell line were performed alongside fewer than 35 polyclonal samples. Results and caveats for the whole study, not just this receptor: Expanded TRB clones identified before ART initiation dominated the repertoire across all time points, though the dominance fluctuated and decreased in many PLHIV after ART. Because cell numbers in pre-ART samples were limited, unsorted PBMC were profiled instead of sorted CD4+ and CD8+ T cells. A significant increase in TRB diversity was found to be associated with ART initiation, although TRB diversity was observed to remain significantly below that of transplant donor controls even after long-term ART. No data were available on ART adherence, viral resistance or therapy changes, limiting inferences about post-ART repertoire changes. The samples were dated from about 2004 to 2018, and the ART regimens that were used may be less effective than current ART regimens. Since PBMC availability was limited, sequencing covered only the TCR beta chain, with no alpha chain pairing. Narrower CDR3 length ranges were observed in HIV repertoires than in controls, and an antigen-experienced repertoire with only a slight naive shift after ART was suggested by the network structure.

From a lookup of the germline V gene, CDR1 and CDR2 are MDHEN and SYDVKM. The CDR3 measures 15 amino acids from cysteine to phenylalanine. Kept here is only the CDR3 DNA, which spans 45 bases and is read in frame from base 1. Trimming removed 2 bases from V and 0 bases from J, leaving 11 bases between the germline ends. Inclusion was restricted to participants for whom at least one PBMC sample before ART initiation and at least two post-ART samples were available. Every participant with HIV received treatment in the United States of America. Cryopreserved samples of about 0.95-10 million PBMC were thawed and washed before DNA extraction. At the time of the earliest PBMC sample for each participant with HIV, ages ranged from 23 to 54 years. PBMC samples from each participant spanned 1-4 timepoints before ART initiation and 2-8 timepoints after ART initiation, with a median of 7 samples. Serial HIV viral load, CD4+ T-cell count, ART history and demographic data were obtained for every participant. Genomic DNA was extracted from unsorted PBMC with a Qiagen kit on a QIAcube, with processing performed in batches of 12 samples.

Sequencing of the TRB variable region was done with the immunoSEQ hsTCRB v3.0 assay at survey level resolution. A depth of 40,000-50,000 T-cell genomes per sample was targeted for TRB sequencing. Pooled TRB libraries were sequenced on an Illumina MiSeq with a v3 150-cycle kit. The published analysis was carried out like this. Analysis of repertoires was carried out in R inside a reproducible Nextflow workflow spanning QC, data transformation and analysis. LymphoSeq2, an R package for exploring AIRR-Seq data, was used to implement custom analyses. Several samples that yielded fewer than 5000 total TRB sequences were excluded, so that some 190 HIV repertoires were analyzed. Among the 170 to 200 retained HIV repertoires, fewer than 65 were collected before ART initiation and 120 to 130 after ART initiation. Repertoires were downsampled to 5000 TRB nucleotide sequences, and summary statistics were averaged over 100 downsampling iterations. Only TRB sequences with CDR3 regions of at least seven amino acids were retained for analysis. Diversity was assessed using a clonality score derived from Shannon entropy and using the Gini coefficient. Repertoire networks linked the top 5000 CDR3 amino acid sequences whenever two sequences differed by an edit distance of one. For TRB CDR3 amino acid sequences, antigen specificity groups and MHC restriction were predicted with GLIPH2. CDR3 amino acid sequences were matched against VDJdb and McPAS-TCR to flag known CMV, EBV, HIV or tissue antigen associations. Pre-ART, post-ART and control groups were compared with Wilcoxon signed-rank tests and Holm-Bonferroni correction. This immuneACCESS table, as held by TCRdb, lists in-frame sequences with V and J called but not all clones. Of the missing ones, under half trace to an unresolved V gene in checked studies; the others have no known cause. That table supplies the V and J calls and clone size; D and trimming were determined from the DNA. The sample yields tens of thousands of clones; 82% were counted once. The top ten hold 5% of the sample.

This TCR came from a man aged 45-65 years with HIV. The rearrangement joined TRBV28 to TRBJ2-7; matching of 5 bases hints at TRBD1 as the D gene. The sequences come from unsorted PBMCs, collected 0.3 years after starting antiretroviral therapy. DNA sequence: TGTGCCAGCAGTTTACAAGGGGTCAGCTCCTACGAGCAGTACTTC. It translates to CASSLQGVSSYEQYF. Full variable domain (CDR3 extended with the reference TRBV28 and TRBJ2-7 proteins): DVKVTQSSRYLVKRTGEKVFLECVQDMDHENMFWYRQDPGLGLRLIYFSYDVKMKEKGDIPEGYSVSREKKERFSLILESASTNQTSMYLCASSLQGVSSYEQYFGPGTRLTVT.